This T cell receptor (beta chain) was sequenced for a study of regulatory T cells in long-lasting Graves disease. Construction of TCR beta libraries relied on iRepertoire HTBI primers and on Arm-PCR targeting CDR3 regions. TCRdb itself ran the multiplex PCR reads through MiXCR, one entry per CDR3 protein. The table has 360,000 or so distinct CDR3 sequences, approximately 12% seen once. Overall study findings and caveats: Newly diagnosed disease favored TRBV20-1 and TRBJ2-1 over persistent disease.

Many counts were recorded for this clonotype. The antigen is not known. Regarding time point: newly diagnosed GD, antithyroid drugs for less than 3 months. RNA from PBMCs was the source of the TCR library. The CDR3 is 14 amino acids. Per the germline V gene, CDR1 is MDHEN and CDR2 is SYDVKM. V was pared by 6 bases and J by 7 bases, with 15 bases between. These data also featured in a second study, about T cells in Graves' hyperthyroidism and ophthalmopathy.

The V and J genes are TRBV28 and TRBJ1-4; weak D call: TRBD1 (5 bases). The source was peripheral blood mononuclear cells (PBMCs), collected at new diagnosis, from a patient treated with antithyroid drugs. The source of this sequence is a woman aged 18-35 years with Graves disease. CDR3 amino acids: CASSSAAGSEKLFF. The CDR3 nucleotides read TGTGCCAGCAGCTCGGCGGCAGGGAGTGAAAAACTGTTTTTT.